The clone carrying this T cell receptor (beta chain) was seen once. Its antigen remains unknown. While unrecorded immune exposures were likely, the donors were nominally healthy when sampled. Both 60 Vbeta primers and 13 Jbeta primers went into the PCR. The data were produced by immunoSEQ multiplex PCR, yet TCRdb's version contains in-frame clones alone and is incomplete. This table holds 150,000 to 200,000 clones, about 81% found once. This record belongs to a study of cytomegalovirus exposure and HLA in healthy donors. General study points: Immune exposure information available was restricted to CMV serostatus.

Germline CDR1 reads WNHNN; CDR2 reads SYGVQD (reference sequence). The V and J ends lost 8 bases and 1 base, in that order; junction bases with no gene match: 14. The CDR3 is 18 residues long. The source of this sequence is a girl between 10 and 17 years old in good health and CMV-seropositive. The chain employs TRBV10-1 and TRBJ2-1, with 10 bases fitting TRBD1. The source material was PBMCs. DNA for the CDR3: TGCGCCAGCGGGGAATGGACAGGGGGAAGGGGTTCCTACAATGAGCAGTTCTTC. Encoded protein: CASGEWTGGRGSYNEQFF.